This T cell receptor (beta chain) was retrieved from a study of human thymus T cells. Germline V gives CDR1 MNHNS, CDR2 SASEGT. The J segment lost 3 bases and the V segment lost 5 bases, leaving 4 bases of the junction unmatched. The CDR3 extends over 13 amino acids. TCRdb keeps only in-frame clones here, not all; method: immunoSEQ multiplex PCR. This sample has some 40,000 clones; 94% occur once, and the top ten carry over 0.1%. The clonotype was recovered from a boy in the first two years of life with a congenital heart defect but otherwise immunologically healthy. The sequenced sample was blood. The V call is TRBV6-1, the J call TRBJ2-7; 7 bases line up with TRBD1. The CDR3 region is CASSLRQGYEQYF. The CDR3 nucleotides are TGTGCCAGCAGTCTACGACAGGGCTACGAGCAGTACTTC.